The sequence of this T cell receptor (beta chain) was determined in a study of cytomegalovirus exposure and HLA in healthy donors. Study background: Among about 179 million T cells, an earlier analysis found roughly 120 million unique TCR beta sequences.

The germline CDR1 and CDR2 sequences are MNHEY and SMNVEV (reference sequence). V was clipped by 6 bases and J by 16 bases, with 13 bases between them. CDR3 length: 11 residues. Findings of the study overall: Some V segments could not be told apart, so they were left out, TRBV6-2 and TRBV6-3 among them. One variant, a missense change in DCLRE1C, was linked in a later analysis to TCR beta V- and J-gene trimming. Within the data, a cluster of highly shared sequence variants was likely a sequencing artifact.

To note about this clone: What it recognizes is unknown.

PCR involved 60 Vbeta and 13 Jbeta primers. Repertoires were generated with immunoSEQ multiplex PCR, while TCRdb's copy carries only in-frame clones and drops some. The profile shows about 200,000 clones, approximately 80% of them singletons. The clonotype comes from a man aged 25 to 40 in good health and CMV-seronegative. The chain joins TRBV27 to TRBJ1-6, with D unclear. Sequencing input: PBMCs. CDR3 residues: CASSLTRSLHF. CDR3 nucleotides: TGTGCCAGCAGCCTCACTAGATCACTCCACTTT.